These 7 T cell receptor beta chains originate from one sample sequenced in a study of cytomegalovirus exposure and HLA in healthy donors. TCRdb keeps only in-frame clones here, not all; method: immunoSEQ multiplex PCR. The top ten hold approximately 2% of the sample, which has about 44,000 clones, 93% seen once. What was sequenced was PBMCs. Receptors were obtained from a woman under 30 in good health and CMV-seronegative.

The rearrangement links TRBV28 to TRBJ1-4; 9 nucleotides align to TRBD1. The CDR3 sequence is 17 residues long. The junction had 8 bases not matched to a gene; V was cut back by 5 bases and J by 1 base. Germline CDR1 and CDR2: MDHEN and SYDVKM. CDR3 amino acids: CASSPTGGRGTNEKLFF. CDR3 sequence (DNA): TGTGCCAGCAGTCCCACAGGGGGCCGGGGAACTAATGAAAAACTGTTTTTT.

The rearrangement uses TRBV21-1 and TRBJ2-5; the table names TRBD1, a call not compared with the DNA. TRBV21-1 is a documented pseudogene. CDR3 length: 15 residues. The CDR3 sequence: CASSKVRITEETQYF. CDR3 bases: TGTGCCAGCAGCAAAGTAAGGATAACAGAAGAGACCCAGTACTTC.

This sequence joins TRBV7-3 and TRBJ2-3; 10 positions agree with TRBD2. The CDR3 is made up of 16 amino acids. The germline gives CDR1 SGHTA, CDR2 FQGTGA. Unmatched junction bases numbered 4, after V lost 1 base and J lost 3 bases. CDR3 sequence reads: CASSLNRAGGTDTQYF. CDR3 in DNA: TGTGCCAGCAGCTTAAATCGAGCGGGAGGGACAGATACGCAGTATTTT. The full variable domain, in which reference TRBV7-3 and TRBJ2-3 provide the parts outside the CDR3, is GAGVSQTPSNKVTEKGKYVELRCDPISGHTALYWYRQSLGQGPEFLIYFQGTGAADDSGLPNDRFFAVRPEGSVSTLKIQRTERGDSAVYLCASSLNRAGGTDTQYFGPGTRLTVL.

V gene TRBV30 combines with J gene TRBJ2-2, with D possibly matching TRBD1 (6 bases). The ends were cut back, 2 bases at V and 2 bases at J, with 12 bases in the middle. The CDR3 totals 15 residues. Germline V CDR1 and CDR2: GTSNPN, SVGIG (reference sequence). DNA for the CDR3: TGTGCCTGGAGTCGGACAGACCCAAACACCGGGGAGCTGTTTTTT. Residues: CAWSRTDPNTGELFF.

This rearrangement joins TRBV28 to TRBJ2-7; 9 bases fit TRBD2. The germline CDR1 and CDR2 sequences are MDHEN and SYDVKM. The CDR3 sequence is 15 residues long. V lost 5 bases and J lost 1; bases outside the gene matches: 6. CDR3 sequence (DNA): TGTGCCAGCAGTCCAAGCGGGGGGCCTTCCTACGAGCAGTACTTC. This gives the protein CASSPSGGPSYEQYF.

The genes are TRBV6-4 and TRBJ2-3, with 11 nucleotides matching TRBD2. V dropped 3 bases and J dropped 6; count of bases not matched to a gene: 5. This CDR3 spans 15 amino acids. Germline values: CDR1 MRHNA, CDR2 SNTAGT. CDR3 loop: CASSELAGAGDTQYF. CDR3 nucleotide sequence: TGTGCCAGCAGTGAACTAGCGGGGGCCGGGGATACGCAGTATTTT.

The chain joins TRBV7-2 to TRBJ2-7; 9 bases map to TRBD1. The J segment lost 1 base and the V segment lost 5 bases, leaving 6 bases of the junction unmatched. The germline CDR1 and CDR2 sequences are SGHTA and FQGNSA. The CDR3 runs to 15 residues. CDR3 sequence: CASSLAGTGSYEQYF. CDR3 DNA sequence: TGTGCCAGCAGCCTCGCCGGGACAGGGTCCTACGAGCAGTACTTC.